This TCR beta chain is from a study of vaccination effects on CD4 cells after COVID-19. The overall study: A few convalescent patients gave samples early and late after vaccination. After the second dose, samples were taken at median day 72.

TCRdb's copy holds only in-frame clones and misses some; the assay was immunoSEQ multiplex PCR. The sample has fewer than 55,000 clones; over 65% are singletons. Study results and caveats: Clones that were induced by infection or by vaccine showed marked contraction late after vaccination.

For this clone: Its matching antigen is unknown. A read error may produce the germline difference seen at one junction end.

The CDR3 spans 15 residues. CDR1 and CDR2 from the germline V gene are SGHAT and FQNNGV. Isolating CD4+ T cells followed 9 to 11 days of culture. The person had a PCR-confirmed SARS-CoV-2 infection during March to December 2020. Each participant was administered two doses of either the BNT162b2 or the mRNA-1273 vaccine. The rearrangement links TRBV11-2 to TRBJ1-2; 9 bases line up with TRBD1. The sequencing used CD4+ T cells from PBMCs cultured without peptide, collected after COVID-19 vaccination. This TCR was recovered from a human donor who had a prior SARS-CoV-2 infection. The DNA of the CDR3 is TGTGCCAGCGGTAACCGGGACAGGGCCCCCTATAGCTACACCTTC. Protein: CASGNRDRAPYSYTF.